A selection of T cell receptor beta chains follows, all from one sample in a study of blood T cell repertoires in COVID-19. The table came from immunoSEQ multiplex PCR; TCRdb's copy has only in-frame clones and leaves some out. The data show hundreds of thousands of clones, around 87% seen once. The sequenced material came from PBMCs or T cells enriched from blood (not recorded which). Receptors were obtained from a woman aged 35 to 49 with acute COVID-19. The CDR3 runs from the conserved cysteine through the conserved F or W. A D gene is named only where the DNA matches it firmly. Size tells how often a clone was seen (once, few, many) or the class of an expanded clone, and some rows leave it out.

d_gene: .; j_gene: TRBJ2-7; v_gene: TRBV6-2/TRBV6-3; abundance: .; len: 14; CDR3aa: CASSQRGNSYEQYF; CDR3nt: TGTGCCAGCAGTCAAAGGGGGAATTCCTACGAGCAGTACTTC
d_gene: .; j_gene: TRBJ2-7; v_gene: TRBV6-1; abundance: few; len: 14; CDR3aa: CASSEAGSTYEQYF; CDR3nt: TGTGCCAGCAGTGAAGCGGGCAGCACCTACGAGCAGTACTTC
d_gene: TRBD1; j_gene: TRBJ2-7; v_gene: TRBV2; abundance: .; len: 14; CDR3aa: CASTLTGNGVLQYF; CDR3nt: TGTGCCAGCACTCTGACAGGGAATGGGGTACTGCAGTACTTC
d_gene: .; j_gene: TRBJ2-1; v_gene: TRBV19; abundance: once; len: 13; CDR3aa: CASSILLYNEQFF; CDR3nt: .
d_gene: .; j_gene: TRBJ1-2; v_gene: TRBV7-2; abundance: .; len: 11; CDR3aa: CASSYRAGYTF; CDR3nt: TGTGCCAGCAGCTACAGGGCTGGCTACACCTTC
d_gene: TRBD2; j_gene: TRBJ2-1; v_gene: TRBV11-3; abundance: .; len: 20; CDR3aa: CASSLDSFSQRGLSYNEQFF; CDR3nt: TGTGCCAGCAGCTTAGATAGTTTCAGTCAGCGGGGCCTCTCCTACAATGAGCAGTTCTTC
d_gene: .; j_gene: TRBJ1-5; v_gene: TRBV6-5; abundance: .; len: 14; CDR3aa: CASSHNTGNQPQHF; CDR3nt: TGTGCCAGCAGTCATAATACAGGGAATCAGCCCCAGCATTTT
d_gene: TRBD1; j_gene: TRBJ2-3; v_gene: TRBV7-9; abundance: .; len: 19; CDR3aa: CASSPRTPLRQGSTDTQYF; CDR3nt: TGTGCCAGCAGCCCTAGAACCCCCCTGAGACAGGGGTCAACAGATACGCAGTATTTT
d_gene: .; j_gene: TRBJ1-6; v_gene: TRBV18; abundance: .; len: 16; CDR3aa: CASSPQSRGENSPLHF; CDR3nt: TGTGCCAGCTCACCACAGTCGCGGGGAGAGAATTCACCCCTCCACTTT
d_gene: TRBD1; j_gene: TRBJ2-7; v_gene: TRBV19; abundance: .; len: 12; CDR3aa: CASRSRGREQYF; CDR3nt: TGTGCCAGTAGGTCTAGGGGGCGTGAGCAGTACTTC
d_gene: TRBD1; j_gene: TRBJ2-2; v_gene: TRBV11-2; abundance: few; len: 15; CDR3aa: CASRLGDRLTGELFF; CDR3nt: TGTGCCAGCAGACTAGGGGACAGGCTCACCGGGGAGCTGTTTTTT
d_gene: TRBD2; j_gene: TRBJ2-5; v_gene: TRBV4-1; abundance: .; len: 14; CDR3aa: CASTSGSGQETQYF; CDR3nt: TGCGCCAGCACCAGCGGGAGTGGCCAAGAGACCCAGTACTTC
d_gene: TRBD2; j_gene: TRBJ2-5; v_gene: TRBV30; abundance: once; len: 15; CDR3aa: CAWRASGRAQETQYF; CDR3nt: TGTGCCTGGAGGGCTAGCGGGAGGGCCCAAGAGACCCAGTACTTC
d_gene: .; j_gene: TRBJ2-1; v_gene: TRBV6-5; abundance: .; len: 14; CDR3aa: CASSYAGAGNEQFF; CDR3nt: TGTGCCAGCAGTTACGCGGGGGCGGGCAATGAGCAGTTCTTC
d_gene: TRBD1; j_gene: TRBJ2-5; v_gene: TRBV24-1; abundance: .; len: 15; CDR3aa: CATSDSGTDQETQYF; CDR3nt: TGTGCCACCAGTGATTCCGGGACAGATCAAGAGACCCAGTACTTC
d_gene: .; j_gene: TRBJ2-1; v_gene: TRBV7-9; abundance: .; len: 16; CDR3aa: CASSQNSGTHYNEQFF; CDR3nt: TGTGCCAGCAGCCAGAATAGCGGAACGCACTACAATGAGCAGTTCTTC
d_gene: TRBD2; j_gene: TRBJ2-1; v_gene: TRBV7-2; abundance: .; len: 16; CDR3aa: CASSAYGLAGHNEQFF; CDR3nt: TGTGCCAGCAGCGCCTACGGACTAGCGGGGCACAATGAGCAGTTCTTC
d_gene: .; j_gene: TRBJ1-5; v_gene: TRBV7-9; abundance: .; len: 14; CDR3aa: CASSLQGQGQPQHF; CDR3nt: TGTGCCAGCAGCTTACAGGGGCAGGGTCAGCCCCAGCATTTT
d_gene: TRBD1; j_gene: TRBJ1-4; v_gene: TRBV5-1; abundance: .; len: 15; CDR3aa: CASSLVGQGSEKLFF; CDR3nt: TGCGCCAGCAGCTTGGTCGGACAGGGTAGCGAAAAACTGTTTTTT
d_gene: TRBD2; j_gene: TRBJ2-1; v_gene: TRBV6-5; abundance: .; len: 15; CDR3aa: CASRYLASGQGEQFF; CDR3nt: TGTGCCAGCAGATATTTAGCTAGCGGGCAGGGTGAGCAGTTCTTC
d_gene: TRBD2; j_gene: TRBJ2-2; v_gene: TRBV9; abundance: .; len: 17; CDR3aa: CASSVEAGLAGVGELFF; CDR3nt: TGTGCCAGCAGCGTAGAAGCGGGACTAGCGGGAGTCGGGGAGCTGTTTTTT
d_gene: TRBD1; j_gene: TRBJ2-7; v_gene: TRBV29-1; abundance: .; len: 14; CDR3aa: CSVAGDRGIYEQYF; CDR3nt: TGCAGCGTTGCCGGGGACAGGGGAATTTACGAGCAGTACTTC
d_gene: .; j_gene: TRBJ2-2; v_gene: TRBV3-1/TRBV3-2; abundance: .; len: 16; CDR3aa: CASSQRNPANTGELFF; CDR3nt: TGTGCCAGCAGCCAACGTAACCCAGCGAACACCGGGGAGCTGTTTTTT
d_gene: .; j_gene: TRBJ2-7; v_gene: TRBV10-1; abundance: once; len: 14; CDR3aa: CASSESRLRYEQYF; CDR3nt: TGCGCCAGCAGTGAGTCGAGGCTGCGCTACGAGCAGTACTTC
d_gene: TRBD2; j_gene: TRBJ2-7; v_gene: TRBV19; abundance: few; len: 13; CDR3aa: CASSLAGPYEQYF; CDR3nt: TGTGCCAGTAGCTTAGCGGGTCCCTACGAGCAGTACTTC
d_gene: .; j_gene: TRBJ2-6; v_gene: TRBV19; abundance: .; len: 17; CDR3aa: CASRGLGLNSGANVLTF; CDR3nt: TGTGCCAGTAGGGGTCTTGGGCTTAACTCTGGGGCCAACGTCCTGACTTTC
d_gene: TRBD1; j_gene: TRBJ1-3; v_gene: TRBV9; abundance: .; len: 16; CDR3aa: CASSAGPGGSGNTIYF; CDR3nt: TGTGCCAGCAGCGCCGGACCAGGGGGCTCTGGAAACACCATATATTTT
d_gene: TRBD2; j_gene: TRBJ2-2; v_gene: TRBV19; abundance: .; len: 15; CDR3aa: CASSMDSGMVGELFF; CDR3nt: TGTGCCAGTAGTATGGATAGCGGGATGGTCGGGGAGCTGTTTTTT
d_gene: TRBD1; j_gene: TRBJ2-5; v_gene: TRBV7-7; abundance: once; len: 17; CDR3aa: CASSLGDRGGLQETQYF; CDR3nt: TGTGCTAGCAGCTTAGGGGACAGGGGGGGACTACAAGAGACCCAGTACTTC
d_gene: .; j_gene: TRBJ2-7; v_gene: TRBV7-2; abundance: few; len: 15; CDR3aa: CASSLGWLRGDEQYF; CDR3nt: TGTGCCAGCAGCTTAGGTTGGCTCCGAGGCGACGAGCAGTACTTC